This T cell receptor (beta chain) originates from a study of T cells in Graves' hyperthyroidism and ophthalmopathy. This clonotype has a count of ten or more. What was amplified from RNA transcripts were TCR beta CDR3 regions. TCR CDR3 underwent first-round RT-PCR with the HTBI primer set. Via MiXCR, TCRdb re-called the multiplex PCR reads, giving one row per CDR3 protein. This sample has around 420,000 distinct CDR3 sequences, with roughly 14% found just once. The CDR3 runs to 16 residues. Germline V gene lookup returns CDR1 DFQATT and CDR2 SNEGSKA (reference sequence). With V trimmed by 1 base and J by 6 bases, 12 bases remained unmatched.

This chain connects TRBV20-1 to TRBJ2-3; TRBD1 matches at 8 bases. This clonotype was sampled from a young woman with Graves' hyperthyroidism. Sequencing was carried out using blood. CDR3 protein: CSARVGTGGKGDTQYF. The CDR3 coding sequence is TGCAGTGCTAGAGTCGGGACAGGCGGAAAGGGCGATACGCAGTATTTT.